The rows below give T cell receptor beta chains drawn from one sample of a study of radiation and T cells in renal cell carcinoma. Clones were sequenced by immunoSEQ multiplex PCR, and TCRdb holds only the in-frame ones, with some missing. The data hold about 150,000 clones, with roughly 90% observed a single time. The source material was blood, sampled from a patient whose treatment included radiotherapy and nephrectomy. Receptor source: a woman between 45 and 65 years old with renal cell carcinoma. The CDR3 runs from the conserved cysteine through the conserved F or W. A D gene is named only where the DNA matches it firmly. Clone size appears in some rows only: once, few, many, or a class for an expanded clone.

D,length,J,V,size,CDR3,DNA
NA,14,TRBJ1-5,TRBV2,NA,CASSHPYSNQPQHF,TGTGCCAGCAGCCACCCGTATAGCAATCAGCCCCAGCATTTT
TRBD2,16,TRBJ2-5,TRBV9,NA,CASSALAGAYQETQYF,TGTGCCAGCAGCGCCCTAGCGGGGGCCTACCAAGAGACCCAGTACTTC
NA,15,TRBJ1-1,TRBV30,NA,CAWSGRPLRNTEAFF,TGTGCCTGGAGTGGAAGGCCTCTTAGGAACACTGAAGCTTTCTTT
NA,14,TRBJ2-4,TRBV15,NA,CATSRERESRIQYF,TGTGCCACCAGCAGAGAGAGGGAGAGTCGCATTCAGTACTTC
TRBD2,14,TRBJ2-1,TRBV2,once,CASSEALAVGEQFF,TGTGCCAGCAGTGAAGCCCTAGCGGTGGGTGAGCAGTTCTTC
NA,16,TRBJ2-2,TRBV18,few,CASSPNGRANAGELFF,TGTGCCAGCTCACCTAATGGGCGGGCGAATGCCGGGGAGCTGTTTTTT
NA,15,TRBJ1-4,TRBV18,NA,CASSPLGTGYEKLFF,TGTGCCAGCTCACCCCTTGGCACAGGGTATGAAAAACTGTTTTTT
NA,20,TRBJ2-1,TRBV4-3,NA,CASRPPGWGIPPCSYNEQFF,TGCGCCAGCAGACCACCAGGTTGGGGGATTCCCCCCTGTTCCTACAATGAGCAGTTCTTC
NA,15,TRBJ1-5,TRBV5-1,NA,CASSLTDSHNQPQHF,TGCGCCAGCAGCTTGACGGATTCCCACAATCAGCCCCAGCATTTT
NA,13,TRBJ2-7,TRBV7-9,NA,CASSLEGTYEQYF,TGTGCCAGCAGCTTAGAGGGCACGTACGAGCAGTACTTC
TRBD1,15,TRBJ1-3,TRBV11-2,NA,CASSFTTGAVNTIYF,TGTGCCAGCAGCTTCACGACAGGGGCCGTAAACACCATATATTTT
TRBD1,14,TRBJ2-5,TRBV2,NA,CASSYRTGRETQYF,TGTGCCAGCAGTTATAGGACAGGGCGAGAGACCCAGTACTTC
NA,12,TRBJ2-1,TRBV5-1,NA,CASSEPSGEQFF,TGCGCCAGCAGCGAGCCTAGTGGTGAGCAGTTCTTC
NA,14,TRBJ2-7,TRBV19,NA,CASSISRDYYEQYF,TGTGCCAGTAGTATCAGCAGAGACTACTACGAGCAGTACTTC
TRBD2,16,TRBJ2-1,TRBV13,NA,CASSSPSGGTYNEQFF,TGTGCCAGCAGCTCCCCGAGCGGGGGGACCTACAATGAGCAGTTCTTC
NA,15,TRBJ1-1,TRBV15,NA,CATSIAGTGNTEAFF,TGTGCCACCAGCATAGCCGGGACGGGAAACACTGAAGCTTTCTTT
NA,15,TRBJ2-3,TRBV6-5,NA,CASRRTDGRTDTQYF,TGTGCCAGCAGGCGGACGGACGGGAGAACAGATACGCAGTATTTT
TRBD1,13,TRBJ1-1,TRBV29-1,NA,CSVVTGGNTEAFF,TGCAGCGTCGTGACAGGGGGGAACACTGAAGCTTTCTTT
NA,12,TRBJ1-2,TRBV2,NA,CASSPFGYGYTF,TGTGCCAGCTCACCTTTCGGCTATGGCTACACCTTC
NA,14,TRBJ2-5,TRBV6-6,NA,CASSATSGAETQYF,TGTGCCAGCAGTGCAACGTCGGGGGCGGAGACCCAGTACTTC
NA,13,TRBJ2-7,TRBV7-6,NA,CASSLTNTYEQYF,TGTGCCAGCAGCTTAACTAATACATACGAGCAGTACTTC
NA,14,TRBJ2-7,TRBV12-5,NA,CASGLTPETYEQYF,TGTGCTAGTGGTTTGACACCGGAGACCTACGAGCAGTACTTC
NA,12,TRBJ1-2,TRBV7-9,NA,CASSLGGYGYTF,TGTGCCAGCAGCTTAGGAGGCTATGGCTACACCTTC
TRBD2,14,TRBJ2-5,TRBV9,NA,CASSVLAGGETQYF,TGTGCCAGCAGCGTCTTAGCGGGCGGGGAGACCCAGTACTTC
NA,18,TRBJ1-2,TRBV5-6,NA,CASSLFVRGSLANYGYTF,TGTGCCAGCAGCTTGTTCGTAAGAGGCAGCCTCGCTAACTATGGCTACACCTTC
NA,16,TRBJ1-4,TRBV9,once,CASSVGTETTNEKLFF,TGTGCCAGCAGCGTAGGGACGGAAACAACTAATGAAAAACTGTTTTTT
TRBD1,17,TRBJ2-1,TRBV9,NA,CASSEGFDRGRRNEQFF,TGTGCCAGCAGCGAGGGATTCGACAGGGGGCGAAGGAATGAGCAGTTCTTC
NA,12,TRBJ1-1,TRBV2,few,CASSVQNTEAFF,TGTGCCAGCAGTGTTCAGAACACTGAAGCTTTCTTT
TRBD1,14,TRBJ2-3,TRBV29-1,NA,CSMRDSQIQDTQYF,TGCAGCATGAGGGACAGCCAAATCCAGGATACGCAGTATTTT
NA,11,TRBJ2-5,TRBV5-5,NA,CASSYNSVYNF,TGTGCCAGCAGCTACAATTCCGTATACAACTTC
TRBD1,14,TRBJ1-1,TRBV5-1,NA,CASSSGGSGTEAFF,TGCGCCAGCAGCTCAGGGGGTAGTGGCACTGAAGCTTTCTTT
NA,12,TRBJ1-1,TRBV2,NA,CASSLEGTEAFF,TGTGCCAGCAGCTTGGAAGGTACTGAAGCTTTCTTT
NA,12,TRBJ1-2,TRBV19,few,CASSITEAGYTF,TGTGCCAGTAGTATAACCGAGGCGGGCTACACCTTC
NA,17,TRBJ2-5,TRBV30,NA,CAWSVRMGFPLEETQYF,TGTGCCTGGAGTGTACGTATGGGATTCCCCCTAGAAGAGACCCAGTACTTC
NA,10,TRBJ2-1,TRBV29-1,NA,CSVGGDEQFF,TGCAGCGTTGGCGGGGATGAGCAGTTCTTC